This T cell receptor beta chain was identified during a study of T cell responses to AZD1222 COVID-19 vaccine. Assay used: immunoSEQ multiplex PCR; TCRdb lists only in-frame clones, some missing. The sample lists about 150,000 clones, around nine tenths occurring once. This CDR3 has 16 amino acids. Losses at the gene ends were 0 bases for V and 0 bases for J; bases not matched to a gene: 2. CDR1 is SGHRS and CDR2 is YFSETQ in the germline V gene. Findings and caveats of the study: Clonal diversity was possibly underestimated; the donors were predominantly white British and more often female. No day 14 peak samples; only post-peak repertoires were characterized. Nearly half of the spike-specific TCRs reportedly recognize variant regions that carry no mutations.

Only a few counts were recorded for this clone. Antigen: not known. The sample here was peripheral blood, taken 28 days after the second AZD1222 dose. The receptor's source is an adult who received the AZD1222 COVID-19 vaccine. This chain joins TRBV5-1 and TRBJ2-3, with 9 bases that match TRBD2. The CDR3: CASSLDAGGSTDTQYF. The DNA for the CDR3 is TGCGCCAGCAGCTTGGACGCGGGGGGGAGCACAGATACGCAGTATTTT.